This entry lists 24 T cell receptor beta chains sequenced from one sample in a study of response to subunit inactivated influenza vaccine (dated by TCRdb to the late 2010s). Library preparation used RT-PCR. Sequencing used an Illumina HiSeq 2500. In-frame beta chains were kept once TCRdb had trimmed the public reads at Q25 with fastp and called clones with MiXCR. Rows merge per CDR3 protein into single entries with the most common DNA and genes. A total of approximately 700,000 distinct CDR3 sequences appear in this sample, about 15% of them only once. The ten largest clones add up to less than 7% of the sample. The sequences come from PBMCs from blood, collected about 14 days before vaccination. These TCRs come from a middle-aged man who received an inactivated influenza vaccine. Donor details come from another sample of the same person, matched by shared clones.

This clonotype showed up just a few times. The V call is TRBV20-1, the J call TRBJ1-1, with D tentatively TRBD1 (5 bases). With 5 bases removed from V and 1 base from J, the gap between germline ends came to 11 bases. Germline V gene sequence: CDR1 DFQATT, CDR2 SNEGSKA (reference sequence). CDR3 length: 13 residues. CDR3 coding DNA: TGCAGTGCTTACGGGGCGGGGAACACTGAAGCTTTCTTT. It codes for CSAYGAGNTEAFF.

The chain couples TRBV12-3 or TRBV12-4 to TRBJ1-2; 9 bases line up with TRBD1. CDR3 size: 14 residues. V shed 5 bases and J 6 bases; nucleotides not matched to a gene: 7. In DNA form, the CDR3 reads TGTGCCAGCAGTCCTACAGGGGGCGATGATGGCTACACCTTC. Amino acid sequence: CASSPTGGDDGYTF.

This clonotype was observed at least ten times. The chain joins TRBV12-3 or TRBV12-4 to TRBJ2-3, with D unclear. The CDR3 is made up of 12 amino acids. V lost 6 bases and J 2 bases, leaving 6 bases between the germline ends. The CDR3 coding sequence is TGTGCCAGCAGCGGAAACACAGATACGCAGTATTTT. Its protein is CASSGNTDTQYF.

This chain connects TRBV12-3 or TRBV12-4 to TRBJ2-5; 8 nucleotides line up with TRBD1. V gave up 6 bases and J gave up 13 bases; unmatched junction bases: 10. The CDR3 spans 12 residues. The CDR3 bases are TGTGCCAGCAGCACCAGACCGGGGACAGGGTACTTC. This translates into CASSTRPGTGYF.

This clonotype was seen more than once but under ten times. This chain uses TRBV11-2 with TRBJ2-7; 16 bases line up with TRBD2. Losses at the gene ends were 4 bases for V and 1 base for J; bases not matched to a gene: 7. Germline V gene sequence: CDR1 SGHAT, CDR2 FQNNGV. This CDR3 comprises 18 residues. The CDR3 loop reads CASSSGTSGGARSYEQYF. The DNA for the CDR3 is TGTGCCAGCAGCTCCGGGACTAGCGGGGGGGCCCGGTCCTACGAGCAGTACTTC.

Ten or more counts support this clonotype. The genes are TRBV29-1 and TRBJ2-2, with 7 positions matching TRBD1. The CDR3 runs to 13 residues. With V trimmed by 7 bases and J by 5 bases, 7 bases remained unmatched. The germline gives CDR1 SQVTM, CDR2 ANQGSEA. The DNA of the CDR3 is TGCAGCGCTAGGGGGCTGGCGACCGGGGAGCTGTTTTTT. Amino acids: CSARGLATGELFF.

This clonotype has just a few counts. This chain joins TRBV4-3 and TRBJ2-1; tentatively, D is TRBD1 (6 bases). The CDR3 is 19 amino acids. Trimming shortened V by 0 bases and J by 2 bases, and 20 bases separated the two germline ends. Germline V gene sequence: CDR1 LGHNA, CDR2 YSLEER. The CDR3 is CASSQEVIWQGSPYNEQFF. CDR3 sequence (DNA): TGCGCCAGCAGCCAAGAAGTCATTTGGCAGGGGAGCCCCTACAATGAGCAGTTCTTC.

This clonotype was seen repeatedly, ten times or more. The chain recombines TRBV5-1 with TRBJ2-7, with D unclear. Germline V lookup: CDR1 SGHRS, CDR2 YFSETQ. CDR3 size: 12 residues. Trimming took off 7 bases at V and 2 bases at J, with 10 bases between the two ends. The DNA for the CDR3 is TGCGCCAGCTATGGTACCACCTACGAGCAGTACTTC. Its translation: CASYGTTYEQYF.

On this clonotype: This may be a read error: a much more frequent sequence differs by one nucleotide. J is TRBJ2-3 and V is TRBV7-9; 9 nucleotides match TRBD2. The germline V gene has CDR1 SEHNR and CDR2 FQNEAQ (reference sequence). The CDR3 runs 15 residues. The CDR3 here is CTSSPRGGTTDTQYF. The CDR3, as DNA: TGTACCAGCAGCCCGCGGGGGGGCACCACAGATACGCAGTATTTT.

The chain links TRBV11-2 to TRBJ2-1; 7 bases agree with TRBD1. The CDR3 loop spans 15 amino acids. CDR1 is SGHAT and CDR2 is FQNNGV in the germline V gene. V dropped 7 bases and J dropped 4; count of bases not matched to a gene: 10. DNA for the CDR3: TGTGCCAGCACCTCCCGCAGGGGGAATTACAATGAGCAGTTCTTC. Translated: CASTSRRGNYNEQFF. Variable domain in full (rest from reference TRBV11-2 and TRBJ2-1): EAGVAQSPRYKIIEKRQSVAFWCNPISGHATLYWYQQILGQGPKLLIQFQNNGVVDDSQLPKDRFSAERLKGVDSTLKIQPAKLEDSAVYLCASTSRRGNYNEQFFGPGTRLTVL.

This clonotype was detected only a few times. This chain links TRBV5-1 with TRBJ2-7; 8 nucleotides align to TRBD1. Germline CDR1 and CDR2: SGHRS and YFSETQ. J gave up 2 bases and V 3 bases, and 10 bases lay outside the gene matches. CDR3 length: 16 residues. Written as DNA, the CDR3 is TGCGCCAGCAGCTGGTCGGGCAGGGGGCGAACCTACGAGCAGTACTTC. Translated, it gives CASSWSGRGRTYEQYF.

In this sample, this clonotype turned up a few times. The chain links TRBV18 to TRBJ1-2; no firm D call. The CDR3 has 14 amino acids. The V and J ends lost 3 bases and 2 bases respectively, with 10 bases between them. Germline V lookup: CDR1 KGHSH, CDR2 LQKENI. The CDR3 is CASSPTRGNYGYTF. The CDR3 DNA sequence: TGTGCCAGCTCACCCACCAGAGGAAACTATGGCTACACCTTC.

This clonotype occurred a few times. For the CDR3, the DNA is TGCAGCGTTGGGCCTCAGCGGGGCGAGACCCAGTACTTC. It yields the protein CSVGPQRGETQYF. The rearrangement joins TRBV29-1 to TRBJ2-5; 7 bases are shared with TRBD2. V was clipped by 4 bases and J by 5 bases; unmatched bases: 7. Germline CDR1 reads SQVTM; CDR2 reads ANQGSEA. This CDR3 region has 13 residues. The variable domain in full, with the rest retrieved from reference TRBV29-1 and TRBJ2-5, is SAVISQKPSRDICQRGTSLTIQCQVDSQVTMMFWYRQQPGQSLTLIATANQGSEATYESGFVIDKFPISRPNLTFSTLTVSNMSPEDSSIYLCSVGPQRGETQYFGPGTRLLVL.

V gene TRBV6-5 combines with J gene TRBJ2-5; perhaps D is TRBD1 or TRBD2 (5 bases each). Germline lookup yields CDR1 MNHEY and CDR2 SVGAGI. V was pared by 0 bases and J by 5 bases, with 13 bases between. The CDR3 extends over 15 amino acids. Written as DNA, the CDR3 is TGTGCCAGCAGTTACTCGATATCGGGGCAGGAGACCCAGTACTTC. Translated: CASSYSISGQETQYF.

This clonotype has ten or more counts. The gene calls are TRBV12-3 or TRBV12-4 and TRBJ2-5, with TRBD2 as a possible D gene (6 bases). The length of the CDR3 is 15 residues. V was cut by 1 base and J by 1 base, with 10 bases left in between. CDR3 bases: TGTGCCAGCAGTTTAGGGGGGGTCTTCCAAGAGACCCAGTACTTC. Its protein product is CASSLGGVFQETQYF.

The chain carries TRBV3-1 and TRBJ1-1; D might be TRBD1 (5 bases). The germline CDR1 and CDR2 sequences are LGHDT and YNNKEL (reference sequence). V lost 1 base and J 1 base, leaving 7 bases between the germline ends. CDR3 size: 14 residues. The CDR3 DNA reads TGTGCCAGCAGCCAAGTAGGGACGAACACTGAAGCTTTCTTT. It translates to CASSQVGTNTEAFF.

The rearrangement links TRBV24-1 to TRBJ2-3; 13 nucleotides align to TRBD2. Germline CDR1 reads KGHDR; CDR2 reads SFDVKD. V dropped 9 bases and J dropped 2; count of bases not matched to a gene: 4. This CDR3 has 15 amino acids. The CDR3 spells CATGGTSGDTDTQYF. The DNA of the CDR3 is TGTGCCACCGGCGGGACTAGCGGGGACACAGATACGCAGTATTTT.

This chain joins TRBV29-1 and TRBJ1-4; D ambiguous. Trimming stripped 5 bases from V and 5 bases from J, with 12 bases between. CDR3 length: 13 residues. Looked up from germline, CDR1 is SQVTM and CDR2 is ANQGSEA. The CDR3 reads CSVWSAGNEKLFF. In nucleotides, the CDR3 is TGCAGCGTTTGGAGCGCAGGAAATGAAAAACTGTTTTTT.

The gene calls are TRBV20-1 and TRBJ2-1; 11 bases match TRBD2. The junction had 11 bases not matched to a gene; V was cut back by 0 bases and J by 7 bases. The CDR3 runs to 17 residues. The germline CDR1 and CDR2 sequences are DFQATT and SNEGSKA (reference sequence). The CDR3 DNA reads TGCAGTGCTAGAGACCATGGTAGCGGGGGGGCAGGTAATGAGCAGTTCTTC. Amino acids: CSARDHGSGGAGNEQFF.

In DNA form, the CDR3 reads TGTGCCAGCAGTCTTCGTGTTACGGTTGGGGTAGGTGGCTACACCTTC. The encoded protein is CASSLRVTVGVGGYTF. The V call is TRBV12-3 or TRBV12-4, the J call TRBJ1-2; D uncertain. V was pared by 5 bases and J by 7 bases, with 23 bases between. The CDR3 runs 16 residues.

The chain recombines TRBV7-3 with TRBJ1-1; D gene uncertain. Trimming removed 6 bases from V and 1 base from J, with 12 bases in between. Germline V gives CDR1 SGHTA, CDR2 FQGTGA. The CDR3 loop spans 14 amino acids. In DNA form, the CDR3 reads TGTGCCAGCAGTTATCAAAGGAAGAACACTGAAGCTTTCTTT. It yields the protein CASSYQRKNTEAFF.

V is TRBV7-8 and J is TRBJ1-6, with D hard to call. V lost 8 bases and J lost 1, with 15 bases in between. Germline V gene lookup returns CDR1 SGHVS and CDR2 FQNEAQ. The CDR3 sequence is 16 residues long. This CDR3 is CASLLGIRSYNSPLHF. The CDR3 DNA is TGTGCCAGCCTCTTGGGGATTAGGTCCTATAATTCACCCCTCCACTTT.

The sample holds a few counts of this clonotype. V is TRBV20-1 and J is TRBJ2-7; the match to TRBD1 covers 8 bases. The length of the CDR3 is 15 residues. With V trimmed by 6 bases and J by 6 bases, 16 bases remained unmatched. Germline assignment: CDR1 DFQATT and CDR2 SNEGSKA (reference sequence). The CDR3 reads CSADARTGLNGEQYF. The CDR3 DNA sequence: TGCAGTGCGGACGCACGGACAGGGTTGAACGGCGAGCAGTACTTC.

This clonotype has a handful of counts. V is TRBV7-9 and J is TRBJ2-2; 14 bases fit TRBD2. CDR3 size: 17 residues. V lost 5 bases, J lost 2 bases, and 4 bases stayed unmatched. CDR1 and CDR2 from the germline V gene are SEHNR and FQNEAQ (reference sequence). The CDR3 DNA follows: TGTGCCAGCAGCCGGACTAGCGGGAGGATTAACACCGGGGAGCTGTTTTTT. As protein: CASSRTSGRINTGELFF.